These 14 T cell receptor beta chains were all obtained from the same sample, sequenced in a study of beta chain features in type 1 diabetes. Which antigens these TCRs recognize remains unknown. Sequencing targeted expressed TCRB transcripts, as all isolated RNA had been reverse transcribed. Clones were read by immunoSEQ multiplex PCR, and TCRdb kept only the in-frame ones, dropping some. The sample contains about 660,000 clones, roughly an eighth of which appear only once. Study results and limitations: In all four CD4+ subsets, TCRB CDR3 length was significantly, moderately reduced in type 1 diabetes.

Sequenced material: naive CD4+ T cells from blood. All receptors come from a young man with type 1 diabetes.

This clone was detected only a few times. The conserved closing phenylalanine or tryptophan is absent in this CDR3, likely reflecting a read error. The DNA is left out, because the CDR3 cannot be placed on it with certainty; the CDR3 is given as TCRdb lists it. This chain joins TRBV30 and TRBJ2-7; the table assigns TRBD2, which was not confirmed against the DNA. Germline values: CDR1 GTSNPN, CDR2 SVGIG (reference sequence). Both ends counted, the CDR3 spans 11 residues. CDR3 protein: CAWSVGGDAFL.

This chain joins TRBV5-1 and TRBJ2-3; 10 nucleotides match TRBD2. Looked up from germline, CDR1 is SGHRS and CDR2 is YFSETQ. V lost 2 bases to trimming and J lost 0 bases; unmatched junction nucleotides: 0. This CDR3 is built from 15 residues. The CDR3 is CASSLLAGSTDTQYF. DNA for the CDR3: TGCGCCAGCAGCTTACTAGCGGGAAGCACAGATACGCAGTATTTT. Combining the CDR3 with reference TRBV5-1 and TRBJ2-3 gives the whole variable domain KAGVTQTPRYLIKTRGQQVTLSCSPISGHRSVSWYQQTPGQGLQFLFEYFSETQRNKGNFPGRFSGRQFSNSRSEMNVSTLELGDSALYLCASSLLAGSTDTQYFGPGTRLTVL.

This chain links TRBV13 with TRBJ1-1, with D perhaps TRBD1 (6 bases). Germline V gives CDR1 PRHDT, CDR2 FYEKMQ (reference sequence). V was pared by 3 bases and J by 4 bases, with 15 bases between. There are 15 residues in the CDR3. CDR3 region: CASSLGAGQSTEAFF. CDR3 sequence (DNA): TGTGCCAGCAGCTTGGGGGCAGGGCAGAGCACTGAAGCTTTCTTT.

This chain joins TRBV23-1 and TRBJ2-2; D gene ambiguous. TRBV23-1 is given ORF status, its function remaining uncertain. V was cut by 7 bases and J by 6 bases, with 6 bases left in between. This CDR3 has 11 residues. CDR3 in amino acids: CASTPPGELFF. CDR3 coding DNA: TGCGCCAGCACCCCTCCCGGGGAGCTGTTTTTT.

This chain links TRBV30 with TRBJ2-4, with D tentatively TRBD1 (6 bases). CDR1 and CDR2 (germline): GTSNPN, SVGIG (reference sequence). Trimming stripped 1 base from V and 0 bases from J, with 13 bases between. This CDR3 is 16 amino acids long. The CDR3 DNA follows: TGTGCCTGGAGTGCTGGACAGCCCTTAGCCAAAAACATTCAGTACTTC. Amino acid sequence: CAWSAGQPLAKNIQYF.

This chain joins TRBV2 and TRBJ1-2; D is ambiguous. In germline, CDR1 is SNHLY, CDR2 FYNNEI. This CDR3 spans 12 amino acids. V lost 6 bases and J lost 4, with 9 bases in between. CDR3 amino acids: CASRTEGYGYTF. CDR3 sequence (DNA): TGTGCCAGCAGGACCGAGGGCTATGGCTACACCTTC.

This clone was seen a handful of times. V usage is TRBV7-9 and J usage is TRBJ2-1, with D hard to call. The germline V gene has CDR1 SEHNR and CDR2 FQNEAQ (reference sequence). The V gene lost 5 bases and the J gene lost 6 bases, with 20 bases spanning the gap. This CDR3 comprises 16 residues. The CDR3 coding sequence is TGTGCCAGCAGCCACATGACTCGGTCAAGGTCCAATGAGCAGTTCTTC. It yields the protein CASSHMTRSRSNEQFF.

The chain is built from TRBV9 and TRBJ2-3, with TRBD1 as a possible D gene (6 bases). V shed 3 bases and J shed 2 bases, with 13 bases lying between them. Germline lookup yields CDR1 SGDLS and CDR2 YYNGEE. The CDR3 is made up of 15 amino acids. CDR3 loop: CASSARQEITDTQYF. CDR3 nucleotides: TGTGCCAGCAGCGCGCGACAGGAGATCACAGATACGCAGTATTTT.

The CDR3 reads CASSFRLAGSTDTQYF. As DNA, the CDR3 is TGTGCCAGCAGCTTCCGACTAGCGGGAAGCACAGATACGCAGTATTTT. The genes are TRBV5-4 and TRBJ2-3; 11 nucleotides agree with TRBD2. J was trimmed by 0 bases and V by 2 bases; bases with no gene match: 2. The germline gives CDR1 SGHNT, CDR2 YYREEE (reference sequence). CDR3 length equals 16 residues.

This clone appeared a few times. This chain links TRBV4-2 with TRBJ2-7; TRBD2 matches 10 bases. V trimming: 2 bases; J trimming: 1 base; junction bases outside the gene matches: 8. There are 17 residues in the CDR3. Germline V gene sequence: CDR1 LGHNA, CDR2 YNFKEQ. CDR3 sequence: CASSQIALAGDSYEQYF. Here the CDR3 DNA reads TGTGCCAGCAGCCAAATCGCCCTAGCGGGGGATTCCTACGAGCAGTACTTC.

The chain couples TRBV5-1 to TRBJ2-7, with 7 bases identical to TRBD2. The CDR3 length is 15 residues. CDR1 SGHRS and CDR2 YFSETQ come from the germline V gene. Trimming at V came to 7 bases and at J to 2 bases, leaving 12 bases not matched to a gene. In DNA form, the CDR3 reads TGCGCCAGCCGCCGACTGACGGGGGGAGCCTACGAGCAGTACTTC. This gives the protein CASRRLTGGAYEQYF.

The chain couples TRBV30 to TRBJ2-5; 7 bases line up with TRBD1. The CDR3 runs to 16 residues. Germline lookup yields CDR1 GTSNPN and CDR2 SVGIG (reference sequence). Losses at the gene ends were 3 bases for V and 4 bases for J; bases not matched to a gene: 14. CDR3 loop: CAWRAPGQILGETQYF. The DNA for the CDR3 is TGTGCCTGGAGGGCCCCGGGACAGATCTTGGGAGAGACCCAGTACTTC. Variable domain in full (rest from reference TRBV30 and TRBJ2-5): SQTIHQWPATLVQPVGSPLSLECTVEGTSNPNLYWYRQAAGRGLQLLFYSVGIGQISSEVPQNLSASRPQDRQFILSSKKLLLSDSGFYLCAWRAPGQILGETQYFGPGTRLLVL.

This clone was detected once. The chain recombines TRBV11-1 with TRBJ2-1, with TRBD2 matching 11 bases. Germline V lookup: CDR1 SGHAT, CDR2 FQDESV (reference sequence). V was pared by 4 bases and J by 0 bases, with 2 bases of the junction left unmatched. This CDR3 spans 16 amino acids. CDR3 bases: TGTGCCAGCAGCTCGACTAGCGGGGACTCCTACAATGAGCAGTTCTTC. This encodes CASSSTSGDSYNEQFF.

The J gene is TRBJ2-5, the V gene TRBV2; tentative D call: TRBD2 (6 bases). Trimming took off 5 bases at V and 5 bases at J, with 18 bases between the two ends. The germline gives CDR1 SNHLY, CDR2 FYNNEI. This CDR3 region has 15 residues. CDR3 sequence: CASSPLVGGRETQYF. CDR3 DNA sequence: TGTGCCAGCAGTCCCCTAGTGGGAGGTCGGGAGACCCAGTACTTC.